A selection of T cell receptor beta chains follows, all from one sample in a study of cytomegalovirus exposure and HLA in healthy donors. This table comes from immunoSEQ multiplex PCR, and its TCRdb copy is limited to in-frame clones, with some not included. The sample includes some 210,000 clones, around 78% of them seen just once. Sequences were obtained from PBMCs. The source of these receptors is a woman aged 18-30 years in good health and CMV-seronegative. CDR3s include the opening cysteine and the closing phenylalanine or tryptophan. Fields, in order: CDR3 protein, V gene.

CDR3 protein: CASSGRTSGSTDTQYF; V gene: TRBV4-1
CDR3 protein: CASSPAPGNNYGYTF; V gene: TRBV18
CDR3 protein: CASSQAAGASGNTIYF; V gene: TRBV4-1
CDR3 protein: CASSTSGEKLFF; V gene: TRBV28
CDR3 protein: CAGRDHPREAFF; V gene: TRBV30
CDR3 protein: CAWFPGQGYEQYF; V gene: TRBV30
CDR3 protein: CASSLQLPGKNYGYTF; V gene: TRBV5-1
CDR3 protein: CASSPSLAEGGGTGELFF; V gene: TRBV5-1
CDR3 protein: CASSVESNPSYNSPLHF; V gene: TRBV9
CDR3 protein: CASARRGGEGYTF; V gene: TRBV13
CDR3 protein: CASSDPGHLYEQYF; V gene: TRBV7-8
CDR3 protein: CASSFAGQPQHF; V gene: TRBV27
CDR3 protein: CASSPSSGASGELFF; V gene: TRBV5-1
CDR3 protein: CASSRGLAGASSSYNEQFF; V gene: TRBV5-1
CDR3 protein: CASSLDLTLTTYGYTF; V gene: TRBV5-4
CDR3 protein: CASSLMGTRDYGYTF; V gene: TRBV5-6
CDR3 protein: CASSLRGPGQGRTGELFF; V gene: TRBV4-1
CDR3 protein: CASSPLGGETQYF; V gene: TRBV2
CDR3 protein: CASSPKTSGGYQETQYF; V gene: TRBV2
CDR3 protein: CASSLTTGDGKLFF; V gene: TRBV5-1
CDR3 protein: CASSFSLAGLNEQFF; V gene: TRBV5-1
CDR3 protein: CASTRLGLVGNTIYF; V gene: TRBV2
CDR3 protein: CASSMGRGLTNLF; V gene: TRBV27
CDR3 protein: CATSRDRVNYGYTF; V gene: TRBV15
CDR3 protein: CASTDSLAPAGEQFF; V gene: TRBV7-9
CDR3 protein: CASSGTSKNEQFF; V gene: TRBV6-5
CDR3 protein: CASKTSATGELFF; V gene: TRBV19
CDR3 protein: CASSAPGLRGTEAFF; V gene: TRBV2
CDR3 protein: CASSRRGSGRLRTGNEQFF; V gene: TRBV5-1
CDR3 protein: CASSLVSLAGGEQYF; V gene: TRBV7-2
CDR3 protein: CASSPGTSPSYEQYF; V gene: TRBV5-1
CDR3 protein: CASSPHPDRVWDGYTF; V gene: TRBV7-9
CDR3 protein: CASQQGAFEQYF; V gene: TRBV2
CDR3 protein: CASSSDRARGEKLFF; V gene: TRBV27
CDR3 protein: CASSLSATSGIKETQYF; V gene: TRBV7-8
CDR3 protein: CSVAGGRGTEAFF; V gene: TRBV29-1
CDR3 protein: CASSVGDSLNLRTF; V gene: TRBV9
CDR3 protein: CASRTGRNEQFF; V gene: TRBV2
CDR3 protein: CASSTGQGQNIQYF; V gene: TRBV5-1
CDR3 protein: CASSVQGQATTDTQYF; V gene: TRBV2
CDR3 protein: CAWGRDSHRLFYTF; V gene: TRBV30
CDR3 protein: CASSLSGSGYTF; V gene: TRBV5-1
CDR3 protein: CASSWGLQDTGELFF; V gene: TRBV5-4
CDR3 protein: CASSLPGEDYGYTF; V gene: TRBV7-9
CDR3 protein: CAIRTLGGEGEAFF; V gene: TRBV10-3
CDR3 protein: CARSLDVSQGAGNTIYF; V gene: TRBV5-3
CDR3 protein: CAINPGTAENEQFF; V gene: TRBV10-3
CDR3 protein: CASSIRAEAFF; V gene: TRBV27
CDR3 protein: CASSPRNYRDHNQPQHF; V gene: TRBV28
CDR3 protein: CATSRGADAYGYTF; V gene: TRBV15
CDR3 protein: CASSSGHLDSGNTIYF; V gene: TRBV5-1
CDR3 protein: CASSERGGAGGYTF; V gene: TRBV2
CDR3 protein: CASRGSMNTEAFF; V gene: TRBV2
CDR3 protein: CASSVEGSGGNNEQFF; V gene: TRBV9